This T cell receptor beta chain was retrieved from a study of response to subunit inactivated influenza vaccine. Regarding the study as a whole: The authors suggested that few new T cells are recruited per seasonal influenza vaccination.

TCRdb used MiXCR to reprocess the RT-PCR reads, holding one entry per CDR3 protein. Of 530,000 or so distinct CDR3 sequences listed, about 15% are singletons. A remark on this clonotype: Its antigen remains unidentified.

In germline, CDR1 is LNHNV, CDR2 YYDKDF (reference sequence). Between the trimmed V and J ends, which lost 8 bases and 0 bases, there was a span of 12 bases. The CDR3 extends over 14 amino acids. This receptor was identified in a man aged 45-65 years who received an inactivated influenza vaccine. This specimen was PBMCs from blood, taken 11 to 12 days after vaccination. The chain carries TRBV15 and TRBJ2-3; tentative D call: TRBD1 (6 bases). CDR3 sequence: CATRTGLSTDTQYF. CDR3 nucleotides: TGTGCCACCCGAACAGGGCTTAGCACAGATACGCAGTATTTT.